These T cell receptor beta chains were read from a single sample in a study of graft-versus-host responses after intestinal transplantation. Sequencing used immunoSEQ multiplex PCR; TCRdb keeps in-frame clones, though not all of them. The sample holds 100,000 to 120,000 clones, around 93% seen once. The antigens of these receptors remain unknown. The specimen comprised unstimulated CD8+ T cells sorted from spleen or lymph node cells, sampled before intestinal transplant. The receptors shown here come from a human donor who received an intestinal transplant. Each CDR3 is given with its conserved first and last residue. D genes are given only for firm matches. For some rows the clone size is stated as once, few or many, or as a class when expanded; others skip it.

d_gene,abundance,v_gene,j_gene,CDR3aa,CDR3nt
-,-,TRBV6-1,TRBJ2-7,CASSELNREIIGYEQYF,TGTGCCAGCAGTGAATTGAACAGGGAGATAATAGGCTACGAGCAGTACTTC
-,-,TRBV21-1,TRBJ1-1,CASSKAPGGANTEAFF,TGTGCCAGCAGCAAAGCCCCAGGCGGGGCGAACACTGAAGCTTTCTTT
-,few,TRBV7-9,TRBJ2-1,CAGRDFNNEQFF,TGTGCCGGTCGGGACTTTAACAATGAGCAGTTCTTC
-,-,TRBV6-5,TRBJ1-4,CASRLWGANEKLFF,TGTGCCAGCAGGCTCTGGGGGGCTAATGAAAAACTGTTTTTT
-,-,TRBV27,TRBJ1-5,CASREQGNSNQPQHF,TGTGCCAGCAGGGAACAGGGAAATAGCAATCAGCCCCAGCATTTT
-,few,TRBV18,TRBJ2-2,CASSPAALNTGELFF,TGTGCCAGCTCACCAGCGGCACTGAACACCGGGGAGCTGTTTTTT
-,once,TRBV28,TRBJ1-1,CASSFRSGRAVEAFF,TGTGCCAGCAGTTTTAGGTCAGGGAGGGCCGTGGAAGCTTTCTTT
-,-,TRBV19,TRBJ2-1,CASRQGANEQFF,TGTGCCAGTAGACAGGGCGCGAATGAGCAGTTCTTC
-,-,TRBV7-9,TRBJ1-2,CASSQDGFNYGYTF,TGTGCCAGCAGCCAGGACGGATTCAACTATGGCTACACCTTC
-,-,TRBV5-6,TRBJ2-1,CASSLGPYNEQFF,TGTGCCAGCAGCTTGGGACCCTACAATGAGCAGTTCTTC
-,once,TRBV6-6,TRBJ2-5,CASSYPPETRKETQYF,TGTGCCAGCAGTTACCCTCCGGAAACCCGGAAAGAGACCCAGTACTTC
-,-,TRBV6-5,TRBJ2-2,CASSLLPGAGELFF,TGTGCCAGCAGTTTACTCCCGGGGGCCGGGGAGCTGTTTTTT
-,-,TRBV5-8,TRBJ1-5,CASSFTGTVNQPQHF,TGTGCCAGCAGCTTCACAGGTACCGTTAATCAGCCCCAGCATTTT
TRBD1,once,TRBV28,TRBJ1-5,CASSHYRTGSNQPQHF,TGTGCCAGCAGTCATTATAGGACAGGATCAAATCAGCCCCAGCATTTT
TRBD1,-,TRBV6-1,TRBJ2-5,CASSLGQGAETQYF,TGTGCCAGCAGTCTGGGACAGGGGGCAGAGACCCAGTACTTC
-,-,TRBV5-6,TRBJ2-5,CASSLLGSETQYF,TGTGCCAGCAGCTTGCTGGGGTCTGAGACCCAGTACTTC
TRBD2,-,TRBV27,TRBJ2-2,CASSFLAGKFPGELFF,TGTGCCAGCAGTTTTCTAGCGGGGAAATTCCCCGGGGAGCTGTTTTTT
TRBD2,once,TRBV19,TRBJ2-1,CASSPTSGASSYNEQFF,TGTGCCAGTAGCCCGACTAGCGGGGCTAGCTCCTACAATGAGCAGTTCTTC
TRBD1,-,TRBV9,TRBJ1-2,CASTEQGAEGYTF,TGTGCCAGCACCGAACAGGGGGCAGAGGGCTACACCTTC
-,-,TRBV7-9,TRBJ2-7,CASSLRTYEQYF,TGTGCCAGCAGCTTGAGAACCTACGAGCAGTACTTC